A single sample is the source of the 25 T cell receptor beta chains below, sequenced in a study of shared clonotypes between healthy human individuals. Clones were read by immunoSEQ multiplex PCR, and TCRdb kept only the in-frame ones, dropping some. Of about 2 million clones detected, roughly 95% appear once; the ten largest clones hold 0.13%. Sequenced: naive CD4+ T cells sorted from blood. Regarding subset: CD45RA+ positively selected. These receptors were obtained from a man between 18 and 29 years old in good health.

This rearrangement joins TRBV29-1 to TRBJ2-3; D unclear. CDR3 length: 13 amino acids. The V gene's germline CDR1 is SQVTM and CDR2 ANQGSEA. V lost 1 base and J 2 bases, leaving 7 bases between the germline ends. The CDR3 DNA follows: TGCAGCGTTGAAGGCCATGACACAGATACGCAGTATTTT. Translating gives CSVEGHDTDTQYF.

The genes are TRBV30 and TRBJ2-1; 8 bases match TRBD2. Trimming cost V 4 bases and J 0 bases; bases outside gene matches: 11. From germline, CDR1 is GTSNPN and CDR2 SVGIG (reference sequence). The CDR3 has 17 amino acids. The CDR3 DNA sequence: TGTGCCTGGAAGGGGCGGGAGGCCCCCGGCTCCTACAATGAGCAGTTCTTC. It yields the protein CAWKGREAPGSYNEQFF.

The rearrangement uses TRBV29-1 and TRBJ1-1; D gene ambiguous. Germline CDR1 reads SQVTM; CDR2 reads ANQGSEA. There are 14 residues in the CDR3. V was shortened by 4 bases and J by 0 bases, with 12 bases between the two germline ends. This CDR3 reads CSVVWAGMNTEAFF. Written as DNA, the CDR3 is TGCAGCGTTGTCTGGGCAGGCATGAACACTGAAGCTTTCTTT.

The gene calls are TRBV9 and TRBJ2-7; TRBD2 matches at 8 bases. The germline V gene encodes CDR1 SGDLS and CDR2 YYNGEE. CDR3 size: 16 residues. Trimming took 4 bases from V and 0 from J; bases not matched to a gene: 9. The CDR3 nucleotides read TGTGCCAGCAGCCGTGGAGGACTAGCTCCCTCCTACGAGCAGTACTTC. This gives the protein CASSRGGLAPSYEQYF.

This rearrangement joins TRBV27 to TRBJ2-1; TRBD2 is a possible D gene (6 bases). Germline values: CDR1 MNHEY, CDR2 SMNVEV (reference sequence). The CDR3 has 15 amino acids. V lost 1 base, J lost 9 bases, and 16 bases lay in between. CDR3 in amino acids: CASSLLVKLGGEQFF. CDR3 DNA: TGTGCCAGCAGTTTATTAGTGAAGTTGGGGGGTGAGCAGTTCTTC.

V is TRBV5-8 and J is TRBJ2-1; the match to TRBD2 covers 9 bases. V trimming: 0 bases; J trimming: 10 bases; junction bases outside the gene matches: 11. This CDR3 is built from 16 residues. The germline CDR1 and CDR2 sequences are SGHTS and YDEGEE. CDR3 loop: CASSLEASGEEGEQFF. The CDR3 nucleotides are TGTGCCAGCAGCTTGGAGGCTAGCGGGGAGGAAGGGGAGCAGTTCTTC.

As for this clone: Different DNA sequences within this sample yield the same CDR3. The V call is TRBV7-2, the J call TRBJ2-7, with TRBD1 matching over 7 bases. CDR3 length: 15 amino acids. The germline gives CDR1 SGHTA, CDR2 FQGNSA. The V gene end was trimmed by 0 bases and the J gene end by 2 bases; junction bases not matched to a gene: 4. The CDR3 nucleotides read TGTGCCAGCAGCTTAGCTGGGACAGTTACCTACGAGCAGTACTTC. Translating gives CASSLAGTVTYEQYF.

The rearrangement joins TRBV6-5 to TRBJ2-7; 7 bases align to TRBD1. This CDR3 region has 13 residues. Germline V gene sequence: CDR1 MNHEY, CDR2 SVGAGI. Trimming removed 6 bases from V and 5 bases from J; junction bases left unmatched: 7. This CDR3 reads CASRNPGQDEQYF. In DNA form, the CDR3 reads TGTGCCAGCAGAAACCCCGGACAGGACGAGCAGTACTTC.

The chain combines TRBV11-2 with TRBJ2-7; TRBD1 matches at 10 bases. Germline V gives CDR1 SGHAT, CDR2 FQNNGV. Trimming cost V 5 bases and J 6 bases; bases outside gene matches: 10. CDR3 length equals 15 residues. CDR3 residues: CASSPRQGARGEQYF. The CDR3 nucleotides are TGTGCCAGCAGCCCTAGACAGGGGGCCCGAGGCGAGCAGTACTTC.

The chain uses TRBV11-2 and TRBJ1-2; TRBD1 is a possible D gene (5 bases). The length of the CDR3 is 13 residues. Trimming removed 3 bases at V and 6 bases at J, with 11 bases between. Germline V gene lookup returns CDR1 SGHAT and CDR2 FQNNGV. Here the CDR3 reads CASSLGERNGYTF. The DNA for the CDR3 is TGTGCCAGCAGCTTGGGGGAGCGGAATGGCTACACCTTC.

The V call is TRBV12-1, the J call TRBJ2-1; the D call of TRBD2 is as the table states it, not checked on the DNA. TRBV12-1 is a recognized pseudogene. The CDR3 is 13 amino acids. The CDR3, as DNA: TGTGCCAGCAGCTTTTCCGGAGAAAATTGGCAGTTCTTC. Amino acid sequence: CASSFSGENWQFF.

J is TRBJ1-2 and V is TRBV7-8; weak D call: TRBD1 (5 bases). V dropped 4 bases and J dropped 0 bases, with 12 bases sitting between them. This CDR3 comprises 15 residues. The germline V gene encodes CDR1 SGHVS and CDR2 FQNEAQ. In DNA, the CDR3 is TGTGCCAGCAGCTCTCAACTGGGGGCTAACTATGGCTACACCTTC. Translating it yields CASSSQLGANYGYTF. The full variable domain, its missing parts supplied by reference TRBV7-8 and TRBJ1-2, is GAGVSQSPRYKVAKRGQDVALRCDPISGHVSLFWYQQALGQGPEFLTYFQNEAQLDKSGLPSDRFFAERPEGSVSTLKIQRTQQEDSAVYLCASSSQLGANYGYTFGSGTRLTVV.

The J gene is TRBJ1-2, the V gene TRBV6-4; D remains ambiguous. The CDR3 contains 10 residues. CDR1 is MRHNA, CDR2 SNTAGT, per germline. The V gene lost 7 bases and the J gene lost 8 bases, with 8 bases spanning the gap. Here the CDR3 DNA reads TGTGCCAGCAATAAGGGAGGCTACACCTTC. Translation: CASNKGGYTF.

This chain connects TRBV7-9 to TRBJ2-2; D is unresolved. The CDR3 covers 15 residues. The V gene lost 8 bases and the J gene lost 1 base, with 14 bases spanning the gap. Germline values: CDR1 SEHNR, CDR2 FQNEAQ (reference sequence). This chain's CDR3 is CASRHTFKNTGELFF. The CDR3 DNA reads as TGTGCCAGCCGCCATACCTTCAAGAACACCGGGGAGCTGTTTTTT.

The chain uses TRBV2 and TRBJ2-5; D is perhaps TRBD2 (6 bases). Germline V gene sequence: CDR1 SNHLY, CDR2 FYNNEI. V gave up 8 bases and J gave up 5 bases, with 15 bases separating them. The CDR3 sequence is 13 residues long. The chain's CDR3 is CASGTDLKETQYF. Here the CDR3 DNA reads TGTGCCAGCGGGACTGACCTCAAGGAGACCCAGTACTTC.

The rearrangement uses TRBV5-1 and TRBJ2-5; 7 bases line up with TRBD1. Germline-derived CDR1 and CDR2 are SGHRS and YFSETQ. Trimming cost V 3 bases and J 4 bases; bases outside gene matches: 12. The CDR3 sequence is 16 residues long. The CDR3 region has the DNA TGCGCCAGCAGCTCCAAGGGGGCGACCGTAAGAGAGACCCAGTACTTC. It is translated as CASSSKGATVRETQYF.

The chain combines TRBV5-6 with TRBJ2-7, with D maybe TRBD1 (6 bases). Deletions cut 2 bases from V and 0 bases from J, with 9 bases between. The CDR3 is made up of 14 amino acids. Germline V gives CDR1 SGHDT, CDR2 YYEEEE. CDR3 in DNA: TGTGCCAGCAGCTTAGCCAGGGGCTCCTACGAGCAGTACTTC. Translating gives CASSLARGSYEQYF.

The V call is TRBV10-3, the J call TRBJ1-6; the D is unclear. Looked up from germline, CDR1 is ENHRY and CDR2 is SYGVKD. V was clipped by 10 bases and J by 9 bases, with 10 bases between them. CDR3 length: 11 residues. This CDR3 is CATRESSPLHF. In DNA, the CDR3 is TGTGCCACCCGTGAGAGTTCACCCCTCCACTTT.

The rearrangement links TRBV10-1 to TRBJ2-3; 9 nucleotides line up with TRBD2. The CDR3 sequence is 16 residues long. J was trimmed by 5 bases and V by 2 bases; bases with no gene match: 8. The germline gives CDR1 WNHNN, CDR2 SYGVQD (reference sequence). The CDR3, as DNA: TGCGCCAGCAGTGAGGGGCGAGCGGGAGGATTAGATACGCAGTATTTT. Its translation: CASSEGRAGGLDTQYF.

Comments on this clone: This specimen includes other DNA sequences encoding the same CDR3. V and J are TRBV7-2 and TRBJ2-1; TRBD2 aligns across 7 bases. The V segment lost 0 bases and the J segment 2 bases; nucleotides outside the gene matches: 1. The CDR3 is 15 residues long. Germline V gene sequence: CDR1 SGHTA, CDR2 FQGNSA. This chain's CDR3 is CASSLAGGTYNEQFF. The DNA of the CDR3 is TGTGCCAGCAGCTTAGCGGGAGGGACCTACAATGAGCAGTTCTTC.

The V gene is TRBV5-4, the J gene TRBJ2-2, with 9 bases matching TRBD2. Germline V CDR1 and CDR2: SGHNT, YYREEE (reference sequence). This CDR3 spans 19 amino acids. The ends lost 4 bases at V and 4 bases at J; junction bases unmatched: 17. The CDR3: CASSKTGTSSVRGTGELFF. Written as DNA, the CDR3 is TGTGCCAGCAGCAAAACCGGGACTAGCAGTGTCAGAGGCACCGGGGAGCTGTTTTTT.

This chain uses TRBV28 with TRBJ2-3; 13 nucleotides match TRBD2. This CDR3 spans 17 amino acids. The germline V gene has CDR1 MDHEN and CDR2 SYDVKM. The V gene end was trimmed by 4 bases and the J gene end by 2 bases; junction bases not matched to a gene: 6. This chain's CDR3 is CASSSGLAGELTDTQYF. The CDR3 DNA sequence: TGTGCCAGCAGTTCAGGACTAGCGGGGGAACTCACAGATACGCAGTATTTT. Full variable domain (outside the CDR3, taken from reference TRBV28 and TRBJ2-3): DVKVTQSSRYLVKRTGEKVFLECVQDMDHENMFWYRQDPGLGLRLIYFSYDVKMKEKGDIPEGYSVSREKKERFSLILESASTNQTSMYLCASSSGLAGELTDTQYFGPGTRLTVL.

The V gene is TRBV6-1, the J gene TRBJ1-2, with a weak D call TRBD1 (5 bases). The germline CDR1 and CDR2 sequences are MNHNS and SASEGT. V lost 5 bases to trimming and J lost 7 bases, with 17 bases between them. The CDR3 has 14 amino acids. For the CDR3, the DNA is TGTGCCAGCAGTCCCGCAGGATTGGGGGTTGGCTACACCTTC. Translating it yields CASSPAGLGVGYTF.

The genes are TRBV5-4 and TRBJ2-5; D is perhaps TRBD2 (6 bases). CDR3 length equals 12 residues. V lost 3 bases to trimming and J lost 9 bases, with 12 bases between them. Germline V gives CDR1 SGHNT, CDR2 YYREEE (reference sequence). CDR3 protein: CASSWGDLPQYF. DNA for the CDR3: TGTGCCAGCAGCTGGGGGGACCTACCCCAGTACTTC.

The V gene is TRBV7-2, the J gene TRBJ2-5; D assignment may be TRBD1 or TRBD2 (5 bases each). Germline CDR1 and CDR2: SGHTA and FQGNSA. The CDR3 spans 14 residues. Trimming took off 2 bases at V and 2 bases at J, with 9 bases between the two ends. The CDR3 here is CASSLSGLQETQYF. CDR3 DNA: TGTGCCAGCAGCTTATCGGGGCTACAAGAGACCCAGTACTTC.